This TCR beta chain was identified in a study of blood T cell repertoires in COVID-19. The germline V gene encodes CDR1 GTSNPN and CDR2 SVGIG (reference sequence). V was clipped by 0 bases and J by 6 bases, with 14 bases between them. The CDR3 is made up of 14 amino acids. In the authors' workflow: Cell counts per sample came from amplifying reference gene primers. Produced via immunoSEQ multiplex PCR; TCRdb's table is partial and in-frame only. Clone size and V and J calls were adopted from that table, with D and trimming inferred from the DNA. In the table there are over 200,000 clones, about 87% of which are singletons.

The rearrangement uses TRBV30 and TRBJ1-2, with D tentatively TRBD1 (6 bases). The sample consisted of peripheral blood. The sequence was collected from a man in his 60s who had recovered from COVID-19. CDR3 loop: CAWSVNPYRDGYTF. CDR3 DNA: TGTGCCTGGAGTGTAAACCCTTACAGGGATGGCTACACCTTC.